A selection of T cell receptor beta chains follows, all from one sample in a study of post-analysis software for immune sequencing data. TCRdb analysed the PCR reads with MiXCR anew, one entry per CDR3 protein. The sample records 170,000 or so distinct CDR3 sequences, about 30% being singletons. Sequenced material: blood. Source of these receptors: a girl between 10 and 17 years old with multiple sclerosis. Each CDR3 is given with its conserved first and last residue. The D gene is left open where the match is weak. Expanded clones get a size class; other rows say once, few or many, or leave the size out.

size | J | D | V | CDR3 | DNA
- | TRBJ2-7 | TRBD1 | TRBV12-3/TRBV12-4 | CASSSRGRYEQYF | TGTGCCAGCAGTTCCAGGGGGCGGTACGAGCAGTACTTC
- | TRBJ1-2 | - | TRBV6-1 | CAGSERDMWVYGYTF | TGTGCCGGCAGTGAAAGGGACATGTGGGTCTATGGCTACACCTTC
many | TRBJ2-7 | - | TRBV5-1 | CASRDGAGYEQYF | TGCGCCAGCAGGGATGGGGCAGGCTACGAGCAGTACTTC
- | TRBJ2-2 | - | TRBV5-1 | CASSWRGPPNTGELFF | TGCGCCAGCAGCTGGAGGGGACCCCCGAACACCGGGGAGCTGTTTTTT
- | TRBJ1-1 | - | TRBV28 | CASSLGGLSRKAFF | TGTGCCAGCAGCCTAGGGGGACTTTCTCGGAAAGCTTTCTTT
many | TRBJ2-1 | TRBD2 | TRBV25-1 | CASSELGGDDEQFF | TGTGCCAGCAGTGAATTGGGAGGGGACGATGAGCAGTTCTTC
- | TRBJ2-7 | TRBD1 | TRBV6-1 | CASSGQGGVNEQYF | TGTGCCAGCAGTGGACAGGGGGGAGTCAACGAGCAGTACTTC
- | TRBJ2-3 | - | TRBV12-3/TRBV12-4 | CASSPWLSTDTQYF | TGTGCCAGCAGCCCCTGGCTGAGCACAGATACGCAGTATTTT
many | TRBJ2-5 | - | TRBV5-5 | CASSLQGLTTETQYF | TGTGCCAGCAGCTTGCAAGGACTAACTACGGAGACCCAGTACTTC
many | TRBJ1-5 | - | TRBV7-2 | CASSLMGYGNQPQHF | TGTGCCAGCAGCTTAATGGGGTACGGCAATCAGCCCCAGCATTTT
- | TRBJ2-4 | - | TRBV28 | CASSSYRVTKNIQYF | TGTGCCAGCAGTTCTTATAGGGTGACCAAAAACATTCAGTACTTC
- | TRBJ2-5 | - | TRBV6-5 | CASSYGGGGETQYF | TGTGCCAGCAGTTACGGGGGCGGGGGAGAGACCCAGTACTTC
many | TRBJ2-7 | TRBD1 | TRBV20-1 | CSAWTGVEQYF | TGCAGTGCGTGGACAGGGGTCGAGCAGTACTTC
- | TRBJ2-1 | - | TRBV3-1 | CASSRDSSSYNEQFF | TGTGCCAGCAGCCGGGACTCGAGCTCCTACAATGAGCAGTTCTTC
many | TRBJ2-3 | TRBD2 | TRBV11-3 | CASSPSRGSADTQYF | TGTGCCAGCAGCCCTTCACGCGGGAGTGCAGATACGCAGTATTTT
many | TRBJ2-1 | - | TRBV2 | CASGTGYEQFF | TGTGCCAGCGGAACAGGGTATGAGCAGTTCTTC
few | TRBJ1-5 | - | TRBV7-8 | CASSPHRDGQPQHF | TGTGCCAGCAGCCCTCACAGGGACGGACAGCCCCAGCATTTT
- | TRBJ2-5 | TRBD2 | TRBV4-2 | CASSQVVAGREQYF | TGTGCCAGCAGCCAAGTTGTGGCAGGGAGGGAGCAGTACTTC